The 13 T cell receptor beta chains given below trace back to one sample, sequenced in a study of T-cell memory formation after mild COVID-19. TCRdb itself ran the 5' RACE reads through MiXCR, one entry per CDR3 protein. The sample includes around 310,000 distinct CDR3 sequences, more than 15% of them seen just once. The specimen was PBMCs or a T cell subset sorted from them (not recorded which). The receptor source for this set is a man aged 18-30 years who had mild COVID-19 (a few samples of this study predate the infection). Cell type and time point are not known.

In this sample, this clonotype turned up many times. The CDR3 DNA follows: TGTGCCACCAGCAGAGATCCCGCAGATACGCAGTATTTT. Residues: CATSRDPADTQYF. The genes are TRBV15 and TRBJ2-3; D unresolved. The CDR3 is 13 amino acids. Trimming cost V 0 bases and J 4 bases, with 5 bases left between them. CDR1 LNHNV and CDR2 YYDKDF come from the germline V gene (reference sequence).

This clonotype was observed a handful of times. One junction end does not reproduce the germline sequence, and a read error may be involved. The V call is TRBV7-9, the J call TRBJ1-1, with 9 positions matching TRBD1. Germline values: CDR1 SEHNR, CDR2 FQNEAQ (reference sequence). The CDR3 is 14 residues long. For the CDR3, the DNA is TGTGACAGCAGCTTGGGACAGGGGAACACTGAAGCTTTCTTT. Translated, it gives CDSSLGQGNTEAFF.

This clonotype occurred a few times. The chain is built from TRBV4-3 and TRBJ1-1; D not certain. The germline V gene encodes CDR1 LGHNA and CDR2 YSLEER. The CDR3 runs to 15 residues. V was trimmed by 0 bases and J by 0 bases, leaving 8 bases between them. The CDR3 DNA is TGCGCCAGCAGCCAAGAATACCTAATGAACACTGAAGCTTTCTTT. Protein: CASSQEYLMNTEAFF.

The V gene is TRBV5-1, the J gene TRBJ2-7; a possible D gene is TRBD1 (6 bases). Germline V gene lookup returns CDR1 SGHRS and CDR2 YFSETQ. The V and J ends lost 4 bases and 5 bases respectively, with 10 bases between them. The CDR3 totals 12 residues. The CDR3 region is CASSETGNEQYF. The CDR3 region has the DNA TGCGCCAGCAGCGAGACAGGTAACGAGCAGTACTTC.

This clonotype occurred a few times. The CDR3 nucleotides read TGCAGTGCTAGTAATAGCGGGGACTCCTACGAGCAGTACTTC. It is translated as CSASNSGDSYEQYF. The chain uses TRBV20-1 and TRBJ2-7, with TRBD2 matching over 8 bases. The CDR3 is 14 residues long. J gave up 0 bases and V 3 bases, and 4 bases lay outside the gene matches. CDR1 is DFQATT, CDR2 SNEGSKA, per germline (reference sequence).

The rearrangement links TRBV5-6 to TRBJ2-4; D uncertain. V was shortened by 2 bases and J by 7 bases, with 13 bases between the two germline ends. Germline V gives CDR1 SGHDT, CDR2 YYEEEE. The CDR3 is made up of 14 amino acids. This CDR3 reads CASSLVTEGNIQYF. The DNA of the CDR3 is TGTGCCAGCAGCTTAGTAACAGAAGGGAACATTCAGTACTTC.

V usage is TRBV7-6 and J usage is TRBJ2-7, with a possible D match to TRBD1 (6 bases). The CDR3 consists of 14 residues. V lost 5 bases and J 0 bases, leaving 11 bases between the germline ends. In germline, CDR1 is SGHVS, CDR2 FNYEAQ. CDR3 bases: TGTGCCAGCAGCACGGACAGTTACTCCTACGAGCAGTACTTC. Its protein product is CASSTDSYSYEQYF. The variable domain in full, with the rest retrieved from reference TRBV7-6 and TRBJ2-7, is GAGVSQSPRYKVTKRGQDVALRCDPISGHVSLYWYRQALGQGPEFLTYFNYEAQQDKSGLPNDRFSAERPEGSISTLTIQRTEQRDSAMYRCASSTDSYSYEQYFGPGTRLTVT.

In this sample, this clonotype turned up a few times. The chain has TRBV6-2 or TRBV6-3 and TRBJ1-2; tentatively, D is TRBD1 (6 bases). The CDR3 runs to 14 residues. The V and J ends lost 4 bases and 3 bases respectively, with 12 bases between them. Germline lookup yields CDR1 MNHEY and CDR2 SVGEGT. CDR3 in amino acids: CASSLNRVDYGYTF. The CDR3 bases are TGTGCCAGCAGTTTAAACAGGGTGGACTATGGCTACACCTTC.

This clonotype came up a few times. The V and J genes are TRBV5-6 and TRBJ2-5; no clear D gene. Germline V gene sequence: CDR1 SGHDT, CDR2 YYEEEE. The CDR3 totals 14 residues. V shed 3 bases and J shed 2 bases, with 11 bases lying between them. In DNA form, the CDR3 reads TGTGCCAGCAGCTCTGAAATGAGACAAGAGACCCAGTACTTC. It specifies CASSSEMRQETQYF.

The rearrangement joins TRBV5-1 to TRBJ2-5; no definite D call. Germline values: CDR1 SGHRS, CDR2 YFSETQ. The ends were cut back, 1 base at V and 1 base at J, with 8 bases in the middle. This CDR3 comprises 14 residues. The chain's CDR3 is CASSLFYGQETQYF. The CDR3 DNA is TGCGCCAGCAGCTTGTTTTACGGCCAAGAGACCCAGTACTTC.

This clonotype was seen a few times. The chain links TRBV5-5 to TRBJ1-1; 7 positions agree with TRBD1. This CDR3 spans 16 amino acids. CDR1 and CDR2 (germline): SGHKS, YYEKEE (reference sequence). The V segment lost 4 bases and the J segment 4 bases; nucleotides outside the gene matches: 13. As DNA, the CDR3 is TGTGCCAGCAGCGGCAACAGGGGATTGTCGGGCACTGAAGCTTTCTTT. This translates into CASSGNRGLSGTEAFF.

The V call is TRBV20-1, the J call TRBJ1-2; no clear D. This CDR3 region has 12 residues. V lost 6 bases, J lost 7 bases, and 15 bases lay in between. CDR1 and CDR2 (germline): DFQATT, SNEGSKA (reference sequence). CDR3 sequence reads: CSASMGGIGYTF. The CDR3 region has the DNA TGCAGTGCCTCGATGGGAGGGATTGGCTACACCTTC.

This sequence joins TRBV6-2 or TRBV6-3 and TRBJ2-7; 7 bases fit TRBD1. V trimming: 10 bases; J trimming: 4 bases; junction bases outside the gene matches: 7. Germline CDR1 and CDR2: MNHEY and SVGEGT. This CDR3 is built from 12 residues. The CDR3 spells CATRDSGYEQYF. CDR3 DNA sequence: TGTGCCACCCGGGACAGCGGATACGAGCAGTACTTC.